The 29 T cell receptor beta chains given below trace back to one sample, sequenced in a study of control samples from healthy donors and cancer patients. Method: immunoSEQ multiplex PCR; TCRdb's copy keeps in-frame clones and lacks some. Here the sample spans some 120,000 clones, around 92% being singletons. Sequencing used blood. Receptors originate from a man aged 50-59 years in good health.

A single count supports this clone. This chain's CDR3 is CASSAKMGEKLFF. In DNA, the CDR3 is TGTGCCAGCAGCGCCAAGATGGGGGAAAAACTGTTTTTT. The chain is built from TRBV9 and TRBJ1-4; no reliable D call. CDR3 length: 13 amino acids. Germline V gene data show CDR1 as SGDLS and CDR2 as YYNGEE. V lost 3 bases and J lost 8, with 11 bases in between.

The chain links TRBV6-5 to TRBJ2-5, with D maybe TRBD2 (6 bases). The germline gives CDR1 MNHEY, CDR2 SVGAGI. The CDR3 runs to 14 residues. Trimming removed 2 bases from V and 5 bases from J, with 12 bases in between. For the CDR3, the DNA is TGTGCCAGCAGTTACGGGGGGAATAGTGAGACCCAGTACTTC. As protein: CASSYGGNSETQYF.

This chain uses TRBV2 with TRBJ2-3; D gene unclear. The CDR3 contains 15 residues. The ends were cut back, 3 bases at V and 0 bases at J, with 10 bases in the middle. From germline, CDR1 is SNHLY and CDR2 FYNNEI. The DNA of the CDR3 is TGTGCCAGCAGTGATTTGTCCCCTAGCACAGATACGCAGTATTTT. Its protein is CASSDLSPSTDTQYF.

Written as DNA, the CDR3 is TGTGCCAGCAGCGTAGGTCGGGGATCGAACACCGGGGAGCTGTTTTTT. This gives the protein CASSVGRGSNTGELFF. The genes are TRBV9 and TRBJ2-2; D is perhaps TRBD2 (5 bases). V lost 0 bases, J lost 0 bases, and 9 bases lay in between. There are 16 residues in the CDR3. Germline V lookup: CDR1 SGDLS, CDR2 YYNGEE.

The chain carries TRBV19 and TRBJ1-5; D remains ambiguous. This CDR3 comprises 15 residues. Germline V lookup: CDR1 LNHDA, CDR2 SQIVND (reference sequence). Trimming shortened V by 3 bases and J by 6 bases, and 15 bases separated the two germline ends. The CDR3 DNA follows: TGTGCCAGTAGTATCCTGGACGGCCCGATTCAGCCCCAGCATTTT. Translated, it gives CASSILDGPIQPQHF.

The chain has TRBV20-1 and TRBJ1-3, with D tentatively TRBD1 (5 bases). Trimming shortened V by 3 bases and J by 4 bases, and 10 bases separated the two germline ends. This CDR3 comprises 13 residues. In germline, CDR1 is DFQATT, CDR2 SNEGSKA (reference sequence). CDR3 loop: CSASRGRGNTIYF. The DNA for the CDR3 is TGCAGTGCTAGTAGGGGTCGGGGAAACACCATATATTTT.

The V and J genes are TRBV4-1 and TRBJ2-6; D perhaps matches TRBD2 (5 bases). V was shortened by 3 bases and J by 4 bases, with 16 bases between the two germline ends. The CDR3 has 17 amino acids. CDR1 and CDR2 from the germline V gene are MGHRA and YSYEKL. CDR3 coding DNA: TGCGCCAGCAGCCAGTCAGCGGTAGGGTCCGGGGCCAACGTCCTGACTTTC. This translates into CASSQSAVGSGANVLTF.

The chain has TRBV7-9 and TRBJ2-7; 9 bases map to TRBD1. Germline V lookup: CDR1 SEHNR, CDR2 FQNEAQ (reference sequence). V lost 5 bases, J lost 0 bases, and 8 bases stayed unmatched. This CDR3 has 16 amino acids. Here the CDR3 reads CASSPHGQGLSYEQYF. CDR3 bases: TGTGCCAGCAGCCCCCATGGACAGGGGCTCTCCTACGAGCAGTACTTC.

This chain links TRBV19 with TRBJ2-5, with 9 bases that match TRBD1. V was clipped by 5 bases and J by 6 bases; unmatched bases: 16. The CDR3 totals 17 residues. Germline lookup yields CDR1 LNHDA and CDR2 SQIVND (reference sequence). The CDR3 DNA reads TGTGCCAGTAGTCCCTCATCGGGACAGGGCAGGGTAAAGACCCAGTACTTC. Translating gives CASSPSSGQGRVKTQYF.

This rearrangement joins TRBV5-5 to TRBJ2-7; D gene ambiguous. CDR1 and CDR2 (germline): SGHKS, YYEKEE (reference sequence). Trimming shortened V by 0 bases and J by 0 bases, and 1 base separated the two germline ends. The CDR3 runs 12 residues. The DNA of the CDR3 is TGTGCCAGCAGCTTGGCCTCCTACGAGCAGTACTTC. Translation gives CASSLASYEQYF.

In DNA form, the CDR3 reads TGCGCCAGCAGCTTAAATAGTTCACCCCTCCACTTT. Its translation is CASSLNSSPLHF. The chain has TRBV5-1 and TRBJ1-6; D unclear. The CDR3 contains 12 residues. Germline V lookup: CDR1 SGHRS, CDR2 YFSETQ. V shed 2 bases and J shed 9 bases, with 6 bases lying between them.

The V and J genes are TRBV6-1 and TRBJ2-1; D perhaps matches TRBD2 (5 bases). In germline, CDR1 is MNHNS, CDR2 SASEGT. V was cut by 2 bases and J by 6 bases, with 14 bases left in between. This CDR3 has 15 residues. The DNA of the CDR3 is TGTGCCAGCAGTGAATCTGGTGGGAGCGGCAATGAGCAGTTCTTC. Translated, it gives CASSESGGSGNEQFF.

V usage is TRBV3-1 (or the pseudogene TRBV3-2) and J usage is TRBJ1-3, with a possible D match to TRBD1 (5 bases). Per germline, CDR1 LGHDT and CDR2 YNNKEL (reference sequence). The ends were cut back, 1 base at V and 3 bases at J, with 10 bases in the middle. CDR3 length: 15 amino acids. DNA of the CDR3: TGTGCCAGCAGCCAAGCTGGGGCGGATGGAAACACCATATATTTT. Its translation is CASSQAGADGNTIYF.

This clone appeared a few times. The genes are TRBV11-2 and TRBJ2-7; D not certain. This CDR3 is 14 amino acids long. V was clipped by 0 bases and J by 1 base, with 7 bases between them. In germline, CDR1 is SGHAT, CDR2 FQNNGV. Written as DNA, the CDR3 is TGTGCCAGCAGCTTAGAGCTAAGTTCCTACGAGCAGTACTTC. Its translation is CASSLELSSYEQYF.

The V gene is TRBV7-9, the J gene TRBJ2-5; D call uncertain. This CDR3 region has 13 residues. Germline CDR1 and CDR2: SEHNR and FQNEAQ (reference sequence). The V end lost 1 base, the J end lost 2 bases, and 5 bases lay between the germline ends. CDR3 protein: CASSLDSQETQYF. The CDR3 nucleotides are TGTGCCAGCAGCTTAGACTCACAAGAGACCCAGTACTTC. The complete variable domain, with remaining parts taken from reference TRBV7-9 and TRBJ2-5, reads DTGVSQNPRHKITKRGQNVTFRCDPISEHNRLYWYRQTLGQGPEFLTYFQNEAQLEKSRLLSDRFSAERPKGSFSTLEIQRTEQGDSAMYLCASSLDSQETQYFGPGTRLLVL.

This rearrangement joins TRBV7-2 to TRBJ2-7; D possibly corresponds to TRBD1 (6 bases). Looked up from germline, CDR1 is SGHTA and CDR2 is FQGNSA. The CDR3 runs to 13 residues. V was shortened by 5 bases and J by 6 bases, with 14 bases between the two germline ends. The CDR3 nucleotides are TGTGCCAGCAGCCCCGGACAGTCTCTCGAGCAGTACTTC. Protein: CASSPGQSLEQYF.

V is TRBV27 and J is TRBJ1-2; tentative D call: TRBD1 (6 bases). Germline values: CDR1 MNHEY, CDR2 SMNVEV (reference sequence). The CDR3 loop spans 14 amino acids. Trimming removed 1 base from V and 8 bases from J, with 14 bases in between. The CDR3 loop is CASSLLARGGGYTF. The DNA for the CDR3 is TGTGCCAGCAGTTTATTGGCCAGGGGAGGCGGCTACACCTTC.

The sample holds one count of this clone. The gene calls are TRBV10-2 and TRBJ1-3; weak D call: TRBD1 (5 bases). CDR3 size: 16 residues. Germline V gives CDR1 WSHSY, CDR2 SAAADI. V dropped 2 bases and J dropped 0 bases, with 11 bases sitting between them. CDR3 sequence (DNA): TGCGCCAGCAGTGAGGGGGCAGGGTCCTCTGGAAACACCATATATTTT. It encodes CASSEGAGSSGNTIYF.

V is TRBV5-6 and J is TRBJ1-2; TRBD1 agrees at 7 bases. CDR3 length equals 16 residues. Germline V CDR1 and CDR2: SGHDT, YYEEEE. V lost 0 bases and J lost 5; bases outside the gene matches: 10. CDR3 DNA sequence: TGTGCCAGCAGCTTGGCACAGGGGCCAGGATTTTATGGCTACACCTTC. It encodes CASSLAQGPGFYGYTF.

V and J are TRBV10-3 and TRBJ1-2; 9 positions match TRBD1. The CDR3 has 17 amino acids. In germline, CDR1 is ENHRY, CDR2 SYGVKD. The V gene end was trimmed by 4 bases and the J gene end by 5 bases; junction bases not matched to a gene: 14. This chain's CDR3 is CAISVGTGSQGQYGYTF. The CDR3 coding sequence is TGTGCCATCAGTGTCGGGACAGGGTCACAAGGGCAGTATGGCTACACCTTC.

V gene TRBV19 combines with J gene TRBJ1-2, with 8 bases matching TRBD1. Germline CDR1 LNHDA, CDR2 SQIVND (reference sequence). J was trimmed by 4 bases and V by 1 base; bases with no gene match: 2. The CDR3 covers 14 residues. CDR3 sequence (DNA): TGTGCCAGTAGTATAGCAGGGGGCGTCTATGGCTACACCTTC. It codes for CASSIAGGVYGYTF.

The J gene is TRBJ2-1, the V gene TRBV24-1, with 7 bases that match TRBD1. CDR1 is KGHDR, CDR2 SFDVKD, per germline. V dropped 2 bases and J dropped 3; count of bases not matched to a gene: 6. There are 16 residues in the CDR3. CDR3 sequence reads: CATSDSSRGFYNEQFF. The CDR3 bases are TGTGCCACCAGTGATTCATCCAGGGGGTTCTACAATGAGCAGTTCTTC.

The chain uses TRBV4-1 and TRBJ1-3; tentative D call: TRBD1 (5 bases). Germline-derived CDR1 and CDR2 are MGHRA and YSYEKL. This CDR3 has 13 amino acids. V lost 4 bases and J 2 bases, leaving 6 bases between the germline ends. The CDR3 loop reads CASSRGAGNTIYF. Here the CDR3 DNA reads TGCGCCAGCAGCCGGGGGGCTGGAAACACCATATATTTT.

In nucleotides, the CDR3 is TGTGCCTGGAGTCCCCGGTCAAGGGGGACGGGGCAGCCCCAGCATTTT. Translated: CAWSPRSRGTGQPQHF. The J gene is TRBJ1-5, the V gene TRBV30; weak D call: TRBD1 (6 bases). The CDR3 contains 16 residues. Trimming removed 2 bases at V and 7 bases at J, with 21 bases between. The germline V gene has CDR1 GTSNPN and CDR2 SVGIG (reference sequence).

The CDR3 coding sequence is TGTGCCAGTAGTCCGTCGGGACAGGGGTTGGTAGGGCTCACAGATACGCAGTATTTT. As protein: CASSPSGQGLVGLTDTQYF. This chain joins TRBV19 and TRBJ2-3; 10 bases agree with TRBD1. The CDR3 has 19 residues. CDR1 is LNHDA, CDR2 SQIVND, per germline (reference sequence). With V trimmed by 5 bases and J by 2 bases, 16 bases remained unmatched.

This sequence joins TRBV3-1 (or the pseudogene TRBV3-2) and TRBJ2-3, with D perhaps being TRBD1 or TRBD2 (7 bases each). The V gene lost 7 bases and the J gene lost 1 base, with 15 bases spanning the gap. The CDR3 consists of 15 residues. Looked up from germline, CDR1 is LGHDT and CDR2 is YNNKEL (reference sequence). CDR3 bases: TGTGCCAGCACCCGGGGGGACAGAGGCACAGATACGCAGTATTTT. Its protein is CASTRGDRGTDTQYF.

The chain couples TRBV5-4 to TRBJ2-3; D perhaps matches TRBD1 (6 bases). Germline V gene lookup returns CDR1 SGHNT and CDR2 YYREEE (reference sequence). The CDR3 has 14 amino acids. V lost 3 bases, J lost 4 bases, and 12 bases lay in between. CDR3 residues: CASSSQGRADTQYF. The CDR3 region has the DNA TGTGCCAGCAGCTCACAGGGTAGGGCAGATACGCAGTATTTT.

Regarding this clone: Other DNA sequences from this sample encode an identical CDR3 as well. The chain recombines TRBV9 with TRBJ1-4; 11 bases are shared with TRBD1. After removal of 3 bases from V and 8 bases from J, the junction contained 3 bases not matched to a gene. CDR3 length equals 14 residues. The V gene's germline CDR1 is SGDLS and CDR2 YYNGEE. The CDR3 loop reads CASSGTGGNEKLFF. CDR3 coding DNA: TGTGCCAGCAGCGGGACAGGGGGCAACGAAAAACTGTTTTTT. Drawing the rest from reference TRBV9 and TRBJ1-4, the complete variable domain is DSGVTQTPKHLITATGQRVTLRCSPRSGDLSVYWYQQSLDQGLQFLIQYYNGEERAKGNILERFSAQQFPDLHSELNLSSLELGDSALYFCASSGTGGNEKLFFGSGTQLSVL.

V is TRBV29-1 and J is TRBJ2-6, with D unresolved. Germline V gives CDR1 SQVTM, CDR2 ANQGSEA. Trimming pared 1 base from V and 0 bases from J, leaving 10 bases between. The CDR3 loop spans 16 amino acids. In DNA form, the CDR3 reads TGCAGCGTTGAAGTTGAAAGAGCCTCTGGGGCCAACGTCCTGACTTTC. It encodes CSVEVERASGANVLTF.